These 5 T cell receptor beta chains were sequenced from one sample in a study of T cell responses to AZD1222 COVID-19 vaccine. Profiling relied on immunoSEQ multiplex PCR, and the TCRdb table lists in-frame clones only, not all of them. The sample has about 52,000 clones; 80% to 90% are singletons. The material was peripheral blood, obtained 28 days after the second AZD1222 dose. The receptor source for this set is an adult who received the AZD1222 COVID-19 vaccine.

This rearrangement joins TRBV3-1 (or the pseudogene TRBV3-2) to TRBJ1-2; 7 nucleotides agree with TRBD1. After removal of 5 bases from V and 6 bases from J, the junction contained 12 bases not matched to a gene. Germline-derived CDR1 and CDR2 are LGHDT and YNNKEL (reference sequence). The CDR3 has 15 amino acids. The CDR3 sequence is CASSSSLAGGNGYTF. The CDR3 nucleotides are TGTGCCAGCAGCTCCTCATTGGCAGGGGGAAATGGCTACACCTTC.

A few counts support this clone. The genes are TRBV14 and TRBJ2-5; 7 bases match TRBD1. Germline values: CDR1 SGHDN, CDR2 FVKESK. The CDR3 covers 14 residues. Trimming cost V 1 base and J 5 bases; bases outside gene matches: 4. The CDR3: CASSQGARGETQYF. Here the CDR3 DNA reads TGTGCCAGCAGCCAAGGGGCCAGGGGGGAGACCCAGTACTTC. The full variable domain, in which reference TRBV14 and TRBJ2-5 provide the parts outside the CDR3, is EAGVTQFPSHSVIEKGQTVTLRCDPISGHDNLYWYRRVMGKEIKFLLHFVKESKQDESGMPNNRFLAERTGGTYSTLKVQPAELEDSGVYFCASSQGARGETQYFGPGTRLLVL.

This clone was detected once. This rearrangement joins TRBV7-8 to TRBJ2-7; 7 bases fit TRBD2. This CDR3 has 15 amino acids. From germline, CDR1 is SGHVS and CDR2 FQNEAQ. V lost 3 bases and J lost 6; bases outside the gene matches: 11. CDR3 sequence reads: CASSFMGLGEGEQYF. The CDR3 nucleotides read TGTGCCAGCAGCTTCATGGGGCTTGGGGAGGGCGAGCAGTACTTC.

This sequence joins TRBV6-2 or TRBV6-3 and TRBJ2-1; a possible D gene is TRBD2 (6 bases). The V gene's germline CDR1 is MNHEY and CDR2 SVGEGT. V gave up 2 bases and J gave up 5 bases, with 13 bases separating them. CDR3 size: 15 residues. The CDR3 DNA reads as TGTGCCAGCAGTTACCCCCTAGCGAGGGACAATGAGCAGTTCTTC. This codes for CASSYPLARDNEQFF.

This chain's CDR3 is CASSQGPESNQPQHF. Here the CDR3 DNA reads TGTGCCAGCAGCCAAGGACCAGAATCCAATCAGCCCCAGCATTTT. V gene TRBV4-2 combines with J gene TRBJ1-5; D gene uncertain. Trimming removed 1 base at V and 3 bases at J, with 10 bases between. The germline CDR1 and CDR2 sequences are LGHNA and YNFKEQ. The CDR3 length is 15 residues.